These 19 T cell receptor beta chains came from one sample sequenced in a study of blood T cells in healthy people across ages. Next came a second PCR, run for about 6 to 12 cycles, which used a sample-barcoded 5' primer along with a J-beta primer mix. TCRdb re-called the 5' RACE reads with MiXCR, one entry per CDR3 protein. The sample yields 1.5 million to 1.9 million distinct CDR3 sequences, roughly two fifths seen once. Sequencing was done on a sample of blood. These TCRs come from a young woman in good health.

The chain links TRBV19 to TRBJ2-4, with 7 nucleotides matching TRBD1. Trimming cost V 0 bases and J 7 bases; bases outside gene matches: 9. This CDR3 has 16 residues. CDR1 and CDR2 (germline): LNHDA, SQIVND (reference sequence). The CDR3 protein is CASSIEAPGQLNIQYF. The CDR3 DNA sequence: TGTGCCAGTAGTATAGAAGCCCCGGGACAGCTGAACATTCAGTACTTC.

V gene TRBV6-6 combines with J gene TRBJ2-2; 7 bases map to TRBD1. Germline trimming cut 6 bases from V and 5 bases from J; bases unmatched to any gene: 6. The CDR3 is made up of 14 amino acids. Germline CDR1 reads MNHNY; CDR2 reads SVGAGI (reference sequence). The CDR3 protein is CASRTDRRTGELFF. DNA of the CDR3: TGTGCCAGCAGAACGGACAGGCGGACCGGGGAGCTGTTTTTT.

In this sample, this clonotype turned up a few times. This clone may be a read error of a much larger clone one base away. The chain employs TRBV29-1 and TRBJ2-7, with 7 bases matching TRBD1. This CDR3 spans 14 amino acids. Trimming cost V 3 bases and J 7 bases; bases outside gene matches: 12. Germline lookup yields CDR1 SQVTM and CDR2 ANQGSEA. The CDR3 is CSVDQGDAYNEQYF. CDR3 nucleotide sequence: TGCAGCGTTGACCAGGGGGATGCCTACAATGAGCAGTACTTC.

This clonotype was picked up one time. This chain joins TRBV20-1 and TRBJ2-7, with D uncertain. V was trimmed by 3 bases and J by 0 bases, leaving 12 bases between them. The CDR3 is 14 residues long. The germline V gene has CDR1 DFQATT and CDR2 SNEGSKA (reference sequence). CDR3 loop: CSASPDGVSYEQYF. CDR3 sequence (DNA): TGCAGTGCTAGTCCGGACGGAGTCTCCTACGAGCAGTACTTC.

The rearrangement uses TRBV4-3 and TRBJ2-1; D gene unclear. CDR1 is LGHNA and CDR2 is YSLEER in the germline V gene. The CDR3 covers 14 residues. Trimming removed 0 bases from V and 13 bases from J, with 16 bases in between. In nucleotides, the CDR3 is TGCGCCAGCAGCCAAGAAGTACTCGCGGAGACCCAGTTCTTC. Amino acid sequence: CASSQEVLAETQFF.

The V gene is TRBV20-1, the J gene TRBJ2-5; 11 nucleotides agree with TRBD2. With V trimmed by 3 bases and J by 11 bases, 11 bases remained unmatched. The CDR3 covers 14 residues. Per the germline V gene, CDR1 is DFQATT and CDR2 is SNEGSKA (reference sequence). Written as DNA, the CDR3 is TGCAGTGCTAGGTTAGCGGGGGGGGACAATGAGCAGTACTTC. Its protein is CSARLAGGDNEQYF.

This clonotype was seen only once. The chain couples TRBV5-1 to TRBJ1-5, with D unresolved. Trimming pared 0 bases from V and 3 bases from J, leaving 10 bases between. The CDR3 extends over 15 amino acids. Germline lookup yields CDR1 SGHRS and CDR2 YFSETQ. DNA for the CDR3: TGCGCCAGCAGCTTGGACTTCAGGAACAATCAGCCCCAGCATTTT. Its protein is CASSLDFRNNQPQHF.

This clonotype was picked up many times. CDR3 DNA sequence: TGCGCCAGCAGGACGGGACTAGCGGGCGCTAGCACAGATACGCAGTATTTT. Its protein product is CASRTGLAGASTDTQYF. The chain has TRBV5-1 and TRBJ2-3, with 12 nucleotides matching TRBD2. CDR1 and CDR2 (germline): SGHRS, YFSETQ. The V gene end was trimmed by 5 bases and the J gene end by 0 bases; junction bases not matched to a gene: 7. The CDR3 contains 17 residues.

The chain combines TRBV15 with TRBJ2-7, with D unclear. CDR3 length: 14 residues. CDR1 is LNHNV and CDR2 is YYDKDF in the germline V gene (reference sequence). Trimming cost V 1 base and J 2 bases, with 9 bases left between them. The CDR3 here is CATSRVGAAYEQYF. The CDR3, as DNA: TGTGCCACCAGCAGAGTTGGCGCGGCCTACGAGCAGTACTTC.

The chain is built from TRBV9 and TRBJ1-1; perhaps TRBD1 as D (5 bases). The V gene's germline CDR1 is SGDLS and CDR2 YYNGEE. V lost 3 bases to trimming and J lost 4 bases, with 16 bases between them. The CDR3 spans 15 residues. CDR3 DNA: TGTGCCAGCAGCGCCGGGGACTCTCTGGGCACTGAAGCTTTCTTT. Translating it yields CASSAGDSLGTEAFF.

This sequence joins TRBV20-1 and TRBJ1-5, with 7 bases that match TRBD1. After removal of 3 bases from V and 2 bases from J, the junction contained 10 bases not matched to a gene. Germline V gene sequence: CDR1 DFQATT, CDR2 SNEGSKA (reference sequence). The CDR3 is 16 amino acids. The CDR3 DNA reads TGCAGTGCTAGGGGGGTAGGGGGCGAAGGCAATCAGCCCCAGCATTTT. Its translation is CSARGVGGEGNQPQHF.

The chain employs TRBV5-1 and TRBJ1-4; unclear D gene. The CDR3 is made up of 15 amino acids. Per germline, CDR1 SGHRS and CDR2 YFSETQ. Trimming cost V 0 bases and J 2 bases, with 8 bases left between them. CDR3 sequence: CASSLGSGTNEKLFF. The CDR3 nucleotides read TGCGCCAGCAGCTTGGGATCGGGGACTAATGAAAAACTGTTTTTT.

J is TRBJ2-6 and V is TRBV7-9, with unresolved D. The CDR3 length is 13 residues. Germline CDR1 reads SEHNR; CDR2 reads FQNEAQ (reference sequence). V shed 1 base and J shed 5 bases, with 3 bases lying between them. This CDR3 is CASSLVRANVLTF. For the CDR3, the DNA is TGTGCCAGCAGCTTAGTCCGGGCCAACGTCCTGACTTTC.

In its sample, this clonotype was seen a few times. This chain links TRBV27 with TRBJ1-2; tentative D call: TRBD1 (5 bases). Germline CDR1 is MNHEY and CDR2 is SMNVEV (reference sequence). This CDR3 is 15 amino acids long. Trimming pared 5 bases from V and 4 bases from J, leaving 17 bases between. Written as DNA, the CDR3 is TGTGCCAGCAGTCAAACAGGCCCCCGCACCTATGGCTACACCTTC. Its protein is CASSQTGPRTYGYTF.

This chain connects TRBV2 to TRBJ2-1; 9 bases align to TRBD2. The CDR3 consists of 15 residues. V trimming: 6 bases; J trimming: 9 bases; junction bases outside the gene matches: 12. CDR1 SNHLY and CDR2 FYNNEI come from the germline V gene. The CDR3 region is CASRPLAGKPIEQFF. In DNA form, the CDR3 reads TGTGCCAGCAGGCCTCTAGCGGGGAAGCCTATTGAGCAGTTCTTC.

This clonotype was observed a handful of times. The chain employs TRBV7-9 and TRBJ1-1, with D hard to call. The CDR3 contains 14 residues. CDR1 is SEHNR, CDR2 FQNEAQ, per germline (reference sequence). Between the trimmed V and J ends, which lost 2 bases and 6 bases, there was a span of 13 bases. CDR3 sequence (DNA): TGTGCCAGCAGCTTAAGCGGAGGAGACGCTGAAGCTTTCTTT. It translates to CASSLSGGDAEAFF. Combining the CDR3 with reference TRBV7-9 and TRBJ1-1 gives the whole variable domain DTGVSQNPRHKITKRGQNVTFRCDPISEHNRLYWYRQTLGQGPEFLTYFQNEAQLEKSRLLSDRFSAERPKGSFSTLEIQRTEQGDSAMYLCASSLSGGDAEAFFGQGTRLTVV.

This clonotype was counted between two and nine times. The chain has TRBV13 and TRBJ2-1; D possibly corresponds to TRBD2 (6 bases). Germline assignment: CDR1 PRHDT and CDR2 FYEKMQ (reference sequence). The V gene lost 3 bases and the J gene lost 3 bases, with 12 bases spanning the gap. The CDR3 consists of 15 residues. The CDR3 coding sequence is TGTGCCAGCAGCTTCGGCGGGGTATTCTACAATGAGCAGTTCTTC. Its translation is CASSFGGVFYNEQFF.

This clonotype has a handful of counts. CDR3 DNA sequence: TGTGCCAGCAGCCAAGACGGGGACTACTACGAGCAGTACTTC. It is translated as CASSQDGDYYEQYF. This chain uses TRBV4-2 with TRBJ2-7; 7 bases are shared with TRBD2. Germline CDR1 reads LGHNA; CDR2 reads YNFKEQ. Trimming cost V 0 bases and J 3 bases; bases outside gene matches: 2. The length of the CDR3 is 14 residues.

The chain employs TRBV20-1 and TRBJ2-5, with TRBD2 identical over 8 bases. With the DNA end fitting TRBJ2-7 better, the J assignment may be wrong. Germline V gene data show CDR1 as DFQATT and CDR2 as SNEGSKA (reference sequence). CDR3 length: 13 residues. As DNA, the CDR3 is TGCAGTGCTAGCGGGAGGGCCTCCTACGAGCAGTACTTC. It translates to CSASGRASYEQYF.